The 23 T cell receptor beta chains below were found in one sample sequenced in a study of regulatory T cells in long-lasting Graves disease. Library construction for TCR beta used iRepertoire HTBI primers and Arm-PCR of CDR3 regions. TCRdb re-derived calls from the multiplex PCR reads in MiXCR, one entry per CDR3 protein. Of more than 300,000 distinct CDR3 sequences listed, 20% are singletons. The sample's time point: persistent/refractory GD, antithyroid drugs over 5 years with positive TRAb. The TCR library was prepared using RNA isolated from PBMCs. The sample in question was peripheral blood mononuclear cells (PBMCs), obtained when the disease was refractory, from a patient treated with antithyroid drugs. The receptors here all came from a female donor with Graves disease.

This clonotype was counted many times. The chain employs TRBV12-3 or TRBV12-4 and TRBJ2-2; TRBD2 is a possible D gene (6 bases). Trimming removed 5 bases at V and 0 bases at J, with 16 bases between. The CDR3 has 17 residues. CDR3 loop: CASSPHWVAANTGELFF. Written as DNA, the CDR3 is TGTGCCAGCAGTCCCCATTGGGTAGCGGCGAACACCGGGGAGCTGTTTTTT.

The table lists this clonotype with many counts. CDR3 sequence reads: CASSYGGNTEAFF. CDR3 bases: TGTGCCAGCAGTTATGGGGGCAACACTGAAGCTTTCTTT. J is TRBJ1-1 and V is TRBV6-2 or TRBV6-3, with D possibly TRBD1 on 6 matching bases. V was cut by 3 bases and J by 2 bases, with 7 bases left in between. CDR1 MNHEY and CDR2 SVGEGT come from the germline V gene. This CDR3 has 13 residues.

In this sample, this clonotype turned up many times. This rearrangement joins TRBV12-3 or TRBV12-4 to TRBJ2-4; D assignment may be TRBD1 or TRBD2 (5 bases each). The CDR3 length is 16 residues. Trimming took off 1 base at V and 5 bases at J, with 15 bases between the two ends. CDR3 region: CASSLVAGNGENIQYF. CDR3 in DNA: TGTGCCAGCAGTTTAGTGGCAGGGAACGGGGAAAACATTCAGTACTTC.

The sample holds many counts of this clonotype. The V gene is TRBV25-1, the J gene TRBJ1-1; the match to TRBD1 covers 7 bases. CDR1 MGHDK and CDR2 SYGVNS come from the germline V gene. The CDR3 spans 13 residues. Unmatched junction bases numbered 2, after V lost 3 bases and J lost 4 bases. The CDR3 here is CASSDHRGTEAFF. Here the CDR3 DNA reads TGTGCCAGCAGTGATCACAGGGGCACTGAAGCTTTCTTT.

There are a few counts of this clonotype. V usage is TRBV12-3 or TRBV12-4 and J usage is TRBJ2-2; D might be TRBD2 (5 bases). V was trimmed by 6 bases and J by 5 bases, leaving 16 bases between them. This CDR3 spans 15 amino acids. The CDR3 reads CASSTPTSGTGELFF. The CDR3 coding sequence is TGTGCCAGCAGCACCCCCACCTCGGGGACCGGGGAGCTGTTTTTT.

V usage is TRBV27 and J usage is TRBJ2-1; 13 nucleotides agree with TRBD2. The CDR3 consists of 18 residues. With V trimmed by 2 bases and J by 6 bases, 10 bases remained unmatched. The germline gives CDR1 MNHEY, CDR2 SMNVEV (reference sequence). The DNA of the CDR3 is TGTGCCAGCAGTTTAAGGTTACCCAGGACTAGCGGGAGCAATGAGCAGTTCTTC. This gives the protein CASSLRLPRTSGSNEQFF.

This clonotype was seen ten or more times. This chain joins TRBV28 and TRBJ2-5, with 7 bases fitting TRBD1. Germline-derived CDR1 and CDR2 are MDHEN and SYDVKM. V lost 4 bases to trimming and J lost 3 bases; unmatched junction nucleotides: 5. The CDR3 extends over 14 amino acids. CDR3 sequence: CASSSPDREETQYF. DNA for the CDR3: TGTGCCAGCAGTTCCCCCGACAGGGAAGAGACCCAGTACTTC.

DNA of the CDR3: TGTGCCAGCAGCCCGGGACACCTGACAGATACGCAGTATTTT. Its translation: CASSPGHLTDTQYF. This chain uses TRBV13 with TRBJ2-3, with D possibly being TRBD1 (6 bases). This CDR3 has 14 amino acids. Germline CDR1 PRHDT, CDR2 FYEKMQ (reference sequence). Trimming removed 5 bases at V and 3 bases at J, with 12 bases between. The complete variable domain, with remaining parts taken from reference TRBV13 and TRBJ2-3, reads AAGVIQSPRHLIKEKRETATLKCYPIPRHDTVYWYQQGPGQDPQFLISFYEKMQSDKGSIPDRFSAQQFSDYHSELNMSSLELGDSALYFCASSPGHLTDTQYFGPGTRLTVL.

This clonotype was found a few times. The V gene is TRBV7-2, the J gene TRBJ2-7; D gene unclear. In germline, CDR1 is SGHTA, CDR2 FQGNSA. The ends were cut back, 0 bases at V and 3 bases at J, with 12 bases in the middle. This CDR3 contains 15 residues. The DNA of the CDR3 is TGTGCCAGCAGCTTAGCATCCGGGTCAGGCTACGAGCAGTACTTC. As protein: CASSLASGSGYEQYF.

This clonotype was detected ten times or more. The CDR3 sequence is CASSLRKMNTEAFF. The CDR3, as DNA: TGCGCCAGCAGCTTACGGAAAATGAACACTGAAGCTTTCTTT. The rearrangement uses TRBV5-1 and TRBJ1-1; D not certain. The length of the CDR3 is 14 residues. V lost 2 bases to trimming and J lost 0 bases, with 8 bases between them. CDR1 and CDR2 (germline): SGHRS, YFSETQ. Filled out from reference TRBV5-1 and TRBJ1-1, the complete variable domain reads KAGVTQTPRYLIKTRGQQVTLSCSPISGHRSVSWYQQTPGQGLQFLFEYFSETQRNKGNFPGRFSGRQFSNSRSEMNVSTLELGDSALYLCASSLRKMNTEAFFGQGTRLTVV.

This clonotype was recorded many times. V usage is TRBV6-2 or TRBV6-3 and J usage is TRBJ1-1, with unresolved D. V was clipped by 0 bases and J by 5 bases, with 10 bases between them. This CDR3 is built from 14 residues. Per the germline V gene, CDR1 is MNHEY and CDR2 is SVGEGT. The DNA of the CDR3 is TGTGCCAGCAGTTACTCATGGGGTTGGACTGAAGCTTTCTTT. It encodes CASSYSWGWTEAFF.

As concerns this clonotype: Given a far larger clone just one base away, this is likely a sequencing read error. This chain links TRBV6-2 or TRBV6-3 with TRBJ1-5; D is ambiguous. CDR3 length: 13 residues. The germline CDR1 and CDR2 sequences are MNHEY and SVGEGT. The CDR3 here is CASSFTVGQPRHF. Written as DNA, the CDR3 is TGTGCCAGCAGTTTCACAGTCGGTCAGCCCCGGCATTTT.

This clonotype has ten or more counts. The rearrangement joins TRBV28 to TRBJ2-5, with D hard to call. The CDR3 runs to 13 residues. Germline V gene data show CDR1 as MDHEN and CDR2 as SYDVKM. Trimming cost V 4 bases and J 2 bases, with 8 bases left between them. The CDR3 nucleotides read TGTGCCAGCAGTTCCCCCTCTCAAGAGACCCAGTACTTC. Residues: CASSSPSQETQYF.

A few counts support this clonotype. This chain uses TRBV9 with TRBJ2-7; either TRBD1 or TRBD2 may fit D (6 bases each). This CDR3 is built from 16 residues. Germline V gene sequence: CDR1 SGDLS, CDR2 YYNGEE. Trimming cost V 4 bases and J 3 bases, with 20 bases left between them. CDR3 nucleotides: TGTGCCAGCAGCCCTTTTGGCGGGACATCTCTCTACGAGCAGTACTTC. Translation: CASSPFGGTSLYEQYF.

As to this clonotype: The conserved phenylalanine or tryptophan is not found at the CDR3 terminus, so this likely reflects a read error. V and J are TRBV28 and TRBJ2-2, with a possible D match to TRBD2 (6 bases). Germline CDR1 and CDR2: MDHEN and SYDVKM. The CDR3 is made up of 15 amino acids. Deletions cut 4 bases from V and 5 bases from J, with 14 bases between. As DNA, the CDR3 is TGTGCCAGCAGTTACTGGCGGGGAGGTACCGGGGAGCTGTTTTGT. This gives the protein CASSYWRGGTGELFC.

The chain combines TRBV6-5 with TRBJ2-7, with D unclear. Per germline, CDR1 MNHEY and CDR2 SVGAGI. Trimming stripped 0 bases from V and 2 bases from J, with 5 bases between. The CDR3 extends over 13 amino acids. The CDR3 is CASSYSWTYEQYF. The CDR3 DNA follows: TGTGCCAGCAGTTACTCTTGGACCTACGAGCAGTACTTC.

The CDR3 nucleotides are TGTGCCAGCGAACATATCAGGGGGCGAGTGTACGAGCAGTACTTC. Its translation: CASEHIRGRVYEQYF. The rearrangement uses TRBV6-2 or TRBV6-3 and TRBJ2-7, with 8 bases fitting TRBD1. The CDR3 length is 15 residues. Germline V gives CDR1 MNHEY, CDR2 SVGEGT. J gave up 4 bases and V 8 bases, and 13 bases lay outside the gene matches.

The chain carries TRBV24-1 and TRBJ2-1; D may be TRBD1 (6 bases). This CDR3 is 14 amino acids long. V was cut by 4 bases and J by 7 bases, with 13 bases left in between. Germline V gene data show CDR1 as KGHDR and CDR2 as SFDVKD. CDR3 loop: CATSENRANNEQFF. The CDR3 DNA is TGTGCCACCAGTGAAAACAGGGCAAATAATGAGCAGTTCTTC.

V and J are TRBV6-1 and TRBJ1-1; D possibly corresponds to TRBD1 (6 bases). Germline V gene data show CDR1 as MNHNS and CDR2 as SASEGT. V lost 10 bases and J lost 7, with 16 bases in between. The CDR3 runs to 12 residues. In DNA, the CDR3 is TGTGCCACCAAACGGGGGCATTTTGAAGCTTTCTTT. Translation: CATKRGHFEAFF.

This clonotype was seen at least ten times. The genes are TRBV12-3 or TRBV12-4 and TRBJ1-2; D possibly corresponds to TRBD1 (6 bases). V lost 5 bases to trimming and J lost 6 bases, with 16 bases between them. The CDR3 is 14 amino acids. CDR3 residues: CASSRIAGADGYTF. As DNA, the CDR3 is TGTGCCAGCAGTCGCATCGCAGGGGCCGATGGCTACACCTTC.

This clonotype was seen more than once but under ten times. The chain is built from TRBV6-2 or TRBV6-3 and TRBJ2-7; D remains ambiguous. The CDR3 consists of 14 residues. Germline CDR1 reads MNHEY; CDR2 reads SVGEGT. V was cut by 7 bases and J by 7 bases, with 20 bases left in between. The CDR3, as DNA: TGTGCCAGCACCCGCCAATGGGGAATTAGTGAGCAGTACTTC. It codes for CASTRQWGISEQYF.

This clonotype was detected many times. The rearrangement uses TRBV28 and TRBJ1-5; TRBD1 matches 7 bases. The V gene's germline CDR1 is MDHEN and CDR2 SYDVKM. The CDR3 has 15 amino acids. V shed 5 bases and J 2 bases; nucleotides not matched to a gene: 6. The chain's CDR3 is CASSAGGPGNQPQHF. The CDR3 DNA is TGTGCCAGCAGTGCAGGGGGACCTGGCAATCAGCCCCAGCATTTT.

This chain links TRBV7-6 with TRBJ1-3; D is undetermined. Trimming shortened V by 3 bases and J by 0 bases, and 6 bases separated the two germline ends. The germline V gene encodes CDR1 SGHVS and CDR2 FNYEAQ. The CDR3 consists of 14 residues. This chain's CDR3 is CASSFADSGNTIYF. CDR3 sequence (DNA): TGTGCCAGCAGCTTTGCGGACTCTGGAAACACCATATATTTT.